The sequence of this T cell receptor beta chain was determined in a study of beta chain features in type 1 diabetes. Broader study findings: The similarity of naive, central memory and Treg TCRB repertoires appeared greater among patients than among healthy donors.

Looked up from germline, CDR1 is SNHLY and CDR2 is FYNNEI. The CDR3 has 13 amino acids. V dropped 4 bases and J dropped 2 bases, with 8 bases sitting between them. Concerning this clone: Its antigen is still unknown.

The investigators reverse transcribed all of the isolated RNA, so they sequenced expressed TCRB transcripts. Clones were sequenced by immunoSEQ multiplex PCR, and TCRdb holds only the in-frame ones, with some missing. The data show 150,000 or so clones, under 60% seen once. Central memory, naive, regulatory and stem cell-like memory CD4+ cells were sorted by CD45RO/CCR7/CD25/CD127/CD95/CD27. The rearrangement uses TRBV2 and TRBJ2-5, with no clear D. The sequenced material came from Tregs from blood. The sequence derives from a man younger than 30 in good health. For the CDR3, the DNA is TGTGCCAGCAGTGTAACTAATCAAGAGACCCAGTACTTC. Its protein is CASSVTNQETQYF.